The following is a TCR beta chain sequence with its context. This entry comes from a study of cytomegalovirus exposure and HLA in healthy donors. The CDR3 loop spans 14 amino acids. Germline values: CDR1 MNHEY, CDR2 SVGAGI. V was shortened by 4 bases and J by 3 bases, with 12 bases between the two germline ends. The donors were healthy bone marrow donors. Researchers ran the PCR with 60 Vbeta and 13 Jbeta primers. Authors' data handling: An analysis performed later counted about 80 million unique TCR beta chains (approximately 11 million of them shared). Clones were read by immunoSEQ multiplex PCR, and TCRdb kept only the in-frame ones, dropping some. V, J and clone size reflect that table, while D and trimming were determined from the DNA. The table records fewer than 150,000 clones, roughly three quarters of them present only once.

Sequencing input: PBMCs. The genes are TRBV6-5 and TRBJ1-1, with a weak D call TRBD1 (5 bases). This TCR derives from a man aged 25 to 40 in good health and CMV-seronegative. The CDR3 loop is CASSSVGRHTEAFF. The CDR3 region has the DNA TGTGCCAGCAGTTCCGTGGGGCGGCACACTGAAGCTTTCTTT.